This T cell receptor beta chain was sequenced during a study of CD8 T cells in ankylosing spondylitis. Using quantitative 5'-RACE with molecular barcodes, the authors made TCR beta libraries. TCRdb used MiXCR to reprocess the 5' RACE reads, holding one entry per CDR3 protein. The sample carries 180,000 or so distinct CDR3 sequences, 9.5% to 13% recorded once. The CDR3 consists of 12 residues. CDR1 and CDR2 from the germline V gene are ENHRY and SYGVKD. Trimming pared 3 bases from V and 8 bases from J, leaving 10 bases between. Overall study results and limits: Within ankylosing spondylitis blood, a TCR beta motif made up of seven to nine highly homologous variants appeared to be characteristic. According to the report, clones linked to the disease were significantly enriched in matched synovial fluid samples taken from ankylosing spondylitis patients.

This clonotype has more than one count but fewer than ten. Its antigen is undetermined. This receptor was taken from a male donor with ankylosing spondylitis or in good health (not recorded which). The chain links TRBV10-3 to TRBJ1-2; D remains unclear. The sequenced sample was blood, either unsorted or a sorted T cell fraction (not recorded which). CDR3 nucleotides: TGTGCCATCAGTGAAACATCTATGGGCTACACCTTC. Translating gives CAISETSMGYTF.